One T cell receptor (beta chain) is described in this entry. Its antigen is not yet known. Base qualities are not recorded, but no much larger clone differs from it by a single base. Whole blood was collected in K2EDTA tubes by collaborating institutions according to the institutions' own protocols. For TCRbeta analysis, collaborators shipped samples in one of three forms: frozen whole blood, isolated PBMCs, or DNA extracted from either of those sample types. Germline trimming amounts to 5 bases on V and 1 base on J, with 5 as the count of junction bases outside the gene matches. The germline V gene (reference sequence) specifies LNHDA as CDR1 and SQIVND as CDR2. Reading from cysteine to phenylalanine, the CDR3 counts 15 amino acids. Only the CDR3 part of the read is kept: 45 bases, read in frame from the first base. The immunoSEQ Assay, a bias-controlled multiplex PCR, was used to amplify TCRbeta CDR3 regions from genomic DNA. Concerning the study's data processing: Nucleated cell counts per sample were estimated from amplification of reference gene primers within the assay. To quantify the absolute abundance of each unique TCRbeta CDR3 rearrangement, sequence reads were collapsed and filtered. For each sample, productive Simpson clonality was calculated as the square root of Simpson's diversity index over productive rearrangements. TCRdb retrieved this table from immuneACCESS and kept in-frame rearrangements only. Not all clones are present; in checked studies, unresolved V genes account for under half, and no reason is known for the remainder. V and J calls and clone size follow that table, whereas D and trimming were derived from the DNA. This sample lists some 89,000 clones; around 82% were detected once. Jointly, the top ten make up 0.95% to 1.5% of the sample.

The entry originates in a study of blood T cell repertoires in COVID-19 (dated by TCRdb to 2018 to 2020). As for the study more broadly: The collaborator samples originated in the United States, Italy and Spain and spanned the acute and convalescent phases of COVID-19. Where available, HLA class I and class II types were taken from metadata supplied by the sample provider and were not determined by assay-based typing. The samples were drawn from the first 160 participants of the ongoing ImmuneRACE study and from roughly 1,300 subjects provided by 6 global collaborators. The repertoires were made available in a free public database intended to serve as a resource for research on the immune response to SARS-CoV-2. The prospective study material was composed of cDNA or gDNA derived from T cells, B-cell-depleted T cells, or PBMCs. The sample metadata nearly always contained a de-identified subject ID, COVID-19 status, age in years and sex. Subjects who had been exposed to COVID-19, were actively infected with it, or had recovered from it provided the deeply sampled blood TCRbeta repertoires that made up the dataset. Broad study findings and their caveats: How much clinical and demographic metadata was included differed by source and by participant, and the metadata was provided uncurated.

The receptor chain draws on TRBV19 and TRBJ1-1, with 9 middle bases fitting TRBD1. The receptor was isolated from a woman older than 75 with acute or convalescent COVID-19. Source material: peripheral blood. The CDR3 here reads CASSPRQGGNTEAFF. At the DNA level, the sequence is TGTGCCAGTAGTCCCCGACAGGGGGGGAACACTGAAGCTTTCTTT.